One sample yielded the 8 T cell receptor beta chains listed below, sequenced in a study of T cell repertoires in cytomegalovirus infection. Their cognate antigens are unknown. TCRdb ran MiXCR on the reads and lists one entry per CDR3 protein. The sample holds approximately 470,000 distinct CDR3 sequences, about 39% seen once. The sample consisted of cultured PBMCs, taken from culture after CMV antigen stimulation. The receptor source for this set is a human donor in good health (CMV status not recorded). Some clones in this sample may be carry-over from other donors' samples.

This clonotype is a singleton in its sample. CDR3 in amino acids: CASSFYGTVAALAKNIQYF. The CDR3 DNA reads as TGTGCCAGCAGTTTTTACGGGACGGTCGCGGCGCTAGCCAAAAACATTCAGTACTTC. The chain carries TRBV28 and TRBJ2-4; D could derive from TRBD1 or TRBD2 (5 bases each). V was clipped by 3 bases and J by 0 bases, with 21 bases between them. The germline CDR1 and CDR2 sequences are MDHEN and SYDVKM. This CDR3 is built from 19 residues.

The rearrangement joins TRBV6-1 to TRBJ2-7, with D possibly matching TRBD1 (5 bases). Germline V gene data show CDR1 as MNHNS and CDR2 as SASEGT. The CDR3 covers 15 residues. With 5 bases removed from V and 1 base from J, the gap between germline ends came to 15 bases. The CDR3 protein is CASSFETGDSYEQYF. CDR3 coding DNA: TGTGCCAGCAGTTTTGAAACAGGAGATTCCTACGAGCAGTACTTC.

This clonotype was recorded a few times. V and J are TRBV28 and TRBJ1-1; TRBD1 matches 9 bases. In germline, CDR1 is MDHEN, CDR2 SYDVKM. This CDR3 is built from 15 residues. Trimming at V came to 4 bases and at J to 4 bases, leaving 7 bases not matched to a gene. CDR3 bases: TGTGCCAGCAGTTCCCACAGGGGGCTGGGCACTGAAGCTTTCTTT. Residues: CASSSHRGLGTEAFF.

In its sample, this clonotype was seen a few times. The chain is built from TRBV9 and TRBJ2-2; possibly TRBD1 or TRBD2 for D (5 bases each). V was cut by 0 bases and J by 5 bases, with 11 bases left in between. Per germline, CDR1 SGDLS and CDR2 YYNGEE. The CDR3 loop spans 15 amino acids. In nucleotides, the CDR3 is TGTGCCAGCAGCGTAGCAGGGAGTAGGACCGGGGAGCTGTTTTTT. It translates to CASSVAGSRTGELFF.

This clonotype was found a few times. The V call is TRBV5-1, the J call TRBJ2-5; 11 bases match TRBD2. Unmatched junction bases numbered 10, after V lost 4 bases and J lost 5 bases. CDR1 is SGHRS, CDR2 YFSETQ, per germline. There are 16 residues in the CDR3. The CDR3 here is CASSPRETSGAETQYF. For the CDR3, the DNA is TGCGCCAGCAGCCCCCGGGAGACTAGCGGGGCGGAGACCCAGTACTTC.

The chain carries TRBV7-9 and TRBJ1-1, with D unresolved. This CDR3 comprises 14 residues. V shed 7 bases and J shed 6 bases, with 18 bases lying between them. Germline V CDR1 and CDR2: SEHNR, FQNEAQ (reference sequence). This CDR3 reads CASTIADIRAEAFF. The CDR3 DNA reads as TGTGCCAGCACCATTGCCGATATTCGCGCTGAAGCTTTCTTT.

This clonotype has ten or more counts. The chain couples TRBV7-2 to TRBJ2-7; the D is unclear. The CDR3 contains 14 residues. V shed 2 bases and J shed 3 bases, with 11 bases lying between them. Germline V gene lookup returns CDR1 SGHTA and CDR2 FQGNSA. CDR3 nucleotides: TGTGCCAGCAGCTTATCCGGGCGGTTCTACGAGCAGTACTTC. Translating it yields CASSLSGRFYEQYF.

This clonotype was found a few times. The chain has TRBV7-2 and TRBJ2-6; no firm D call. The CDR3 sequence is 14 residues long. Trimming cost V 5 bases and J 1 base, with 6 bases left between them. Germline CDR1 SGHTA, CDR2 FQGNSA. CDR3 DNA sequence: TGTGCCAGCAGCACGGCTTCTGGGGCCAACGTCCTGACTTTC. Translation gives CASSTASGANVLTF.